One sample yielded the 13 T cell receptor beta chains listed below, sequenced in a study of blood T cell repertoires in COVID-19. TCRdb's copy holds only in-frame clones and misses some; the assay was immunoSEQ multiplex PCR. The sample lists roughly 60,000 clones, about two thirds occurring once. The sequenced material came from peripheral blood. These receptors came from a woman in her 70s with COVID-19, enrolled during active disease.

The rearrangement links TRBV6-5 to TRBJ2-3; possibly TRBD1 for D (6 bases). V lost 3 bases and J 4 bases, leaving 11 bases between the germline ends. The germline V gene encodes CDR1 MNHEY and CDR2 SVGAGI. The CDR3 is 14 amino acids. This CDR3 reads CASSYFRGADTQYF. For the CDR3, the DNA is TGTGCCAGCAGTTATTTCAGGGGCGCAGATACGCAGTATTTT.

The sample holds many counts of this clone. V gene TRBV9 combines with J gene TRBJ1-4; 9 bases agree with TRBD1. This CDR3 is 15 amino acids long. CDR1 and CDR2 (germline): SGDLS, YYNGEE. V gave up 4 bases and J gave up 7 bases; unmatched junction bases: 8. DNA of the CDR3: TGTGCCAGCAGCCCATCGACAGGGGGAGGTGAAAAACTGTTTTTT. Its protein is CASSPSTGGGEKLFF.

The chain uses TRBV29-1 and TRBJ2-3; TRBD2 might be the D (7 bases). With 8 bases removed from V and 3 bases from J, the gap between germline ends came to 27 bases. Germline CDR1 and CDR2: SQVTM and ANQGSEA. This CDR3 has 17 amino acids. DNA of the CDR3: TGCAGCTTTGTGGTCGGGGGGCCTCATTCCAGGACAGATACGCAGTATTTT. Residues: CSFVVGGPHSRTDTQYF.

The chain combines TRBV18 with TRBJ2-5; D gene unclear. Germline V gene lookup returns CDR1 KGHSH and CDR2 LQKENI. V lost 4 bases and J lost 1, with 13 bases in between. The CDR3 loop spans 15 amino acids. CDR3 region: CASSLTYRSQETQYF. The CDR3 bases are TGTGCCAGCTCACTCACTTACAGATCCCAAGAGACCCAGTACTTC.

The rearrangement uses TRBV27 and TRBJ1-1, with no clear D. Germline values: CDR1 MNHEY, CDR2 SMNVEV (reference sequence). The CDR3 consists of 15 residues. V lost 2 bases and J lost 1, with 11 bases in between. The CDR3: CASSLNFRGNTEAFF. For the CDR3, the DNA is TGTGCCAGCAGTTTAAATTTTCGGGGGAACACTGAAGCTTTCTTT.

The rearrangement links TRBV9 to TRBJ1-6; D not certain. CDR1 is SGDLS, CDR2 YYNGEE, per germline. V gave up 4 bases and J gave up 6 bases, with 11 bases separating them. CDR3 length: 14 residues. The CDR3 nucleotides are TGTGCCAGCAGCCCCTCTCAGGTTAATTCACCCCTCCACTTT. Translated: CASSPSQVNSPLHF. Using reference TRBV9 and TRBJ1-6 for the parts outside the CDR3, the full variable domain is DSGVTQTPKHLITATGQRVTLRCSPRSGDLSVYWYQQSLDQGLQFLIQYYNGEERAKGNILERFSAQQFPDLHSELNLSSLELGDSALYFCASSPSQVNSPLHFGNGTRLTVT.

The V call is TRBV19, the J call TRBJ2-5; TRBD2 is a possible D gene (6 bases). Germline lookup yields CDR1 LNHDA and CDR2 SQIVND (reference sequence). The CDR3 consists of 10 residues. V was trimmed by 8 bases and J by 5 bases, leaving 6 bases between them. CDR3 amino acids: CASGGETQYF. The CDR3 DNA is TGTGCCAGTGGGGGGGAGACCCAGTACTTC. Variable domain in full (rest from reference TRBV19 and TRBJ2-5): DGGITQSPKYLFRKEGQNVTLSCEQNLNHDAMYWYRQDPGQGLRLIYYSQIVNDFQKGDIAEGYSVSREKKESFPLTVTSAQKNPTAFYLCASGGETQYFGPGTRLLVL.

The rearrangement uses TRBV7-2 and TRBJ2-1, with D possibly matching TRBD2 (5 bases). Germline CDR1 is SGHTA and CDR2 is FQGNSA. Between the trimmed V and J ends, which lost 0 bases and 7 bases, there was a span of 13 bases. The CDR3 covers 15 residues. This CDR3 is CASSLAAEVRNEQFF. The CDR3 DNA reads as TGTGCCAGCAGCTTAGCGGCGGAGGTTAGAAATGAGCAGTTCTTC.

The CDR3 region has the DNA TGTGCCAGCAGTTTAAACAGGGAAGAGACCCAGTACTTC. The encoded protein is CASSLNREETQYF. The chain joins TRBV12-3 or TRBV12-4 to TRBJ2-5; D is possibly TRBD1 (6 bases). This CDR3 is built from 13 residues. With 2 bases removed from V and 3 bases from J, the gap between germline ends came to 7 bases.

The J gene is TRBJ1-6, the V gene TRBV4-2; D is possibly TRBD1 (5 bases). The CDR3 has 18 amino acids. V was trimmed by 0 bases and J by 0 bases, leaving 12 bases between them. Germline V CDR1 and CDR2: LGHNA, YNFKEQ. CDR3 residues: CASSQDTSTGSYNSPLHF. For the CDR3, the DNA is TGTGCCAGCAGCCAAGACACCTCTACAGGCTCCTATAATTCACCCCTCCACTTT.

This sequence joins TRBV13 and TRBJ2-4, with 10 positions matching TRBD1. Germline V gene data show CDR1 as PRHDT and CDR2 as FYEKMQ (reference sequence). Trimming took 5 bases from V and 4 from J; bases not matched to a gene: 14. The CDR3 consists of 18 residues. The CDR3 here is CASSRNPGQGSGKNIQYF. DNA for the CDR3: TGTGCCAGCAGCCGTAACCCGGGACAGGGGAGCGGTAAAAACATTCAGTACTTC.

The chain carries TRBV3-1 (or the pseudogene TRBV3-2) and TRBJ1-6; D ambiguous. Trimming left V 4 bases short and J 8 bases short, with 21 bases between. Germline assignment: CDR1 LGHDT and CDR2 YNNKEL (reference sequence). The CDR3 runs 17 residues. In DNA form, the CDR3 reads TGTGCCAGCAGCCGCTACGGCCGGCAGGCGAACGATTCACCCCTCCACTTT. Translating it yields CASSRYGRQANDSPLHF.

CDR3 loop: CASSLGRGEQYF. DNA for the CDR3: TGTGCCAGCAGTTTAGGCCGCGGCGAGCAGTACTTC. The chain links TRBV12-3 or TRBV12-4 to TRBJ2-7; D is uncertain. V lost 1 base and J lost 6, with 7 bases in between. The CDR3 contains 12 residues.